This TCR beta chain was captured in a study of identical twins. On this clonotype itself: What it recognizes is unknown.

Study results and caveats: Cross-sectional statistics underpinned the conclusions; the same donors were not followed.

TCRdb reprocessed the 5' RACE reads with MiXCR, giving one entry per CDR3 protein. The data show hundreds of thousands of distinct CDR3 sequences, about 20% seen once. This sample was shared with a second study, whose subject was T cells expressing NK-cell markers. From that report: HCMV serostatus: most of the eight sequenced donors positive, one negative. NKG2C+ dominant clonotypes from over five donors made up roughly 1.0-8% of CD8+ T cells.

Source material: PBMCs. This sequence originates from a woman under 30 in good health.

CDR3 amino acids: CAWSYFGANVLTF. The DNA of the CDR3 is TGTGCCTGGAGTTATTTTGGGGCCAACGTCCTGACTTTC. The V call is TRBV30, the J call TRBJ2-6; D not certain. This CDR3 has 13 residues. Germline lookup yields CDR1 GTSNPN and CDR2 SVGIG (reference sequence). V was clipped by 2 bases and J by 3 bases, with 5 bases between them.